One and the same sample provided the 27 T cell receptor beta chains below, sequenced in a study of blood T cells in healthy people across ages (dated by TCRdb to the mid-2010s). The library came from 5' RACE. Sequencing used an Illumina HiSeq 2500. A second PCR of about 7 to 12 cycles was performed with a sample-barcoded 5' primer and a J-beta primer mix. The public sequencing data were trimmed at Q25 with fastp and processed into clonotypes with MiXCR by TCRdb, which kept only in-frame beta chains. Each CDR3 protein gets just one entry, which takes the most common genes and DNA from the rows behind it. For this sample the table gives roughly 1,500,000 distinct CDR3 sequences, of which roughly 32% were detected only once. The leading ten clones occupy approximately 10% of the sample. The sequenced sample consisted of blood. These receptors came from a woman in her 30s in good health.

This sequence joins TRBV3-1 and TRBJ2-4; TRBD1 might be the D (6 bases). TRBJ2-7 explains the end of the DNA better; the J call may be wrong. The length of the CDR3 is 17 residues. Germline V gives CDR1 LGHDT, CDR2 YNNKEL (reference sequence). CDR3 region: CASSPPTSRGFTYEQYF. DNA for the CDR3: TGTGCCAGCAGCCCACCAACGTCCAGGGGCTTCACCTACGAGCAGTACTTC.

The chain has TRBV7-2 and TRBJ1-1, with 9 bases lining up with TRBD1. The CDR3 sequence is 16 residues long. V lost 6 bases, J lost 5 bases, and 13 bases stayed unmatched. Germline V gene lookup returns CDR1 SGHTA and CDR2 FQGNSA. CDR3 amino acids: CASSFVTGGRDTEAFF. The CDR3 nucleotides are TGTGCCAGCAGTTTCGTAACAGGGGGCCGGGATACTGAAGCTTTCTTT.

CDR3 sequence (DNA): TGTGCCAGCAGCAAAAACAGCGGGAGCGTTACCGGGGAGCTGTTTTTT. Encoded protein: CASSKNSGSVTGELFF. The chain couples TRBV5-4 to TRBJ2-2, with 8 positions matching TRBD2. Germline V gives CDR1 SGHNT, CDR2 YYREEE (reference sequence). This CDR3 has 16 amino acids. V shed 4 bases, J shed 5 bases, and the junction held 10 bases outside the gene matches.

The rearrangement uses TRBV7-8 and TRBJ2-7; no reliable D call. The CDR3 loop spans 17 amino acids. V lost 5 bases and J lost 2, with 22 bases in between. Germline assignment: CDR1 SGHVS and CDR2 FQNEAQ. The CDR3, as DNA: TGTGCCAGCAGCCTAAGAAAATTGGCCGTACCCACCTACGAGCAGTACTTC. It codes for CASSLRKLAVPTYEQYF.

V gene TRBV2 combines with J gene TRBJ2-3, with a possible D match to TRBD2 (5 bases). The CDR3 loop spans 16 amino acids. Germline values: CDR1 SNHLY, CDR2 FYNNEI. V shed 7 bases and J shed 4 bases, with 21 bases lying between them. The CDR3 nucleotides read TGTGCCAGCAACGCTAGGCCGAGAGAGGAGGCAGATACGCAGTATTTT. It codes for CASNARPREEADTQYF.

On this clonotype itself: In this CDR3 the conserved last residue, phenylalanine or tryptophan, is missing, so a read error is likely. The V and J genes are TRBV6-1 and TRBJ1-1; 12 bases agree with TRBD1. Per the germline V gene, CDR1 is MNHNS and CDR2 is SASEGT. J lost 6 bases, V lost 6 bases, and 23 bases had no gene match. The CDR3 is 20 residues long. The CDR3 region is CASRTKRDRGPRDQGAEAFL. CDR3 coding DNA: TGTGCCAGCAGAACAAAACGGGACAGGGGGCCCAGGGATCAAGGCGCTGAAGCTTTCTTA.

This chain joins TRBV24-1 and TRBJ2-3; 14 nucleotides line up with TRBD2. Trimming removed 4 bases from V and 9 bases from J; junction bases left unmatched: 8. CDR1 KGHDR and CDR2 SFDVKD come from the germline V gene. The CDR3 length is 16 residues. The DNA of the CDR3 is TGTGCCACCAGTGACCTGACTAGCGGGAGGGCCGGAACGCAGTATTTT. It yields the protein CATSDLTSGRAGTQYF.

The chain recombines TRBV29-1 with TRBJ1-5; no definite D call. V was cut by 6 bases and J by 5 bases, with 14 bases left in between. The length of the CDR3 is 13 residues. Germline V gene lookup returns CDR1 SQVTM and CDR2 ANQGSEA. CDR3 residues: CSVRGGADQPQHF. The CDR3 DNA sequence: TGCAGCGTGCGGGGTGGAGCCGATCAGCCCCAGCATTTT.

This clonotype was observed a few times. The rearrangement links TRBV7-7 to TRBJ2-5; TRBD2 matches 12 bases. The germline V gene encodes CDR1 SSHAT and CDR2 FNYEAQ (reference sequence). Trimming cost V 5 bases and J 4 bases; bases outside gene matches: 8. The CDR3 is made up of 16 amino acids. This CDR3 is CASSRQVLAGGETQYF. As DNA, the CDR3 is TGTGCCAGCAGCCGCCAAGTACTAGCGGGAGGAGAGACCCAGTACTTC.

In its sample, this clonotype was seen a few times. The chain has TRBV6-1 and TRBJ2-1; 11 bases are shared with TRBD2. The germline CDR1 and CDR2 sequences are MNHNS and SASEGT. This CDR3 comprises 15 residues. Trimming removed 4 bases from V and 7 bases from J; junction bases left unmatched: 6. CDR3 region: CASSVAGGGWNEQFF. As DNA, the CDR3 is TGTGCCAGCAGTGTAGCGGGGGGGGGTTGGAATGAGCAGTTCTTC.

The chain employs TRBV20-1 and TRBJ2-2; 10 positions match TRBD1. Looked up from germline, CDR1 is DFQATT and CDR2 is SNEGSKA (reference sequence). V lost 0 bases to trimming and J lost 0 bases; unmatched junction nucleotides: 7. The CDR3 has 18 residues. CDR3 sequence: CSAREPGTGETNTGELFF. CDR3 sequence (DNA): TGCAGTGCTAGAGAACCCGGGACAGGGGAAACGAACACCGGGGAGCTGTTTTTT.

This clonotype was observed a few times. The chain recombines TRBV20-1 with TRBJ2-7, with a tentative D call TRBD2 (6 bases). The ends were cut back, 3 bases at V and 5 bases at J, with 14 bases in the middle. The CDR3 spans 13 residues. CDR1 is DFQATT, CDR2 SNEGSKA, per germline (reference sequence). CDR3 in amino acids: CSASRTSLDEQYF. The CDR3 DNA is TGCAGTGCTAGTCGTACTAGCCTTGACGAGCAGTACTTC.

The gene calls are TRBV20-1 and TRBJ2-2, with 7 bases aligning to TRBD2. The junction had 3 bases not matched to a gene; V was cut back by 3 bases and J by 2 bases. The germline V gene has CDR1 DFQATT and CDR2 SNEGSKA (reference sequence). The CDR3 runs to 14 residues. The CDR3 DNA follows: TGCAGTGCTAGGGGGGGGGTTAACACCGGGGAGCTGTTTTTT. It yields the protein CSARGGVNTGELFF.

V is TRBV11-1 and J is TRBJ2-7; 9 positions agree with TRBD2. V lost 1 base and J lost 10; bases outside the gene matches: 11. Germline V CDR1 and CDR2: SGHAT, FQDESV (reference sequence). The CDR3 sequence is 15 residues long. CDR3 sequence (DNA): TGTGCCAGCAGCTTAGGCCCCTCGGCGGGGGGGCCCCAGTACTTC. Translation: CASSLGPSAGGPQYF.

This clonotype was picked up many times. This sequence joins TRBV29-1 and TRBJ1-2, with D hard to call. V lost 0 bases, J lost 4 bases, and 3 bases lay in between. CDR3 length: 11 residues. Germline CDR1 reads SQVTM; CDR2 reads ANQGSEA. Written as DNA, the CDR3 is TGCAGCGTTGAAGATCCCTATGGCTACACCTTC. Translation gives CSVEDPYGYTF.

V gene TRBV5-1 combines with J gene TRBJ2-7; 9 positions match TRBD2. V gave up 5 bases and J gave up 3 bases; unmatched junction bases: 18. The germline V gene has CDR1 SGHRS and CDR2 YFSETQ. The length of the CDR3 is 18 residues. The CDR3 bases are TGCGCCAGCAGTCCGATAGCGGGAGAGTCTGATGTGAACTACGAGCAGTACTTC. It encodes CASSPIAGESDVNYEQYF. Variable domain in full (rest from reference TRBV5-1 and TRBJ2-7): KAGVTQTPRYLIKTRGQQVTLSCSPISGHRSVSWYQQTPGQGLQFLFEYFSETQRNKGNFPGRFSGRQFSNSRSEMNVSTLELGDSALYLCASSPIAGESDVNYEQYFGPGTRLTVT.

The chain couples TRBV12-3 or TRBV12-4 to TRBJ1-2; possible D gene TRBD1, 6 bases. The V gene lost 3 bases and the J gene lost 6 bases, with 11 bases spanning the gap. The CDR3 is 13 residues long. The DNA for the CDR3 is TGTGCCAGCAGTTTCTGGGCAGGGGATGGCTACACCTTC. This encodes CASSFWAGDGYTF.

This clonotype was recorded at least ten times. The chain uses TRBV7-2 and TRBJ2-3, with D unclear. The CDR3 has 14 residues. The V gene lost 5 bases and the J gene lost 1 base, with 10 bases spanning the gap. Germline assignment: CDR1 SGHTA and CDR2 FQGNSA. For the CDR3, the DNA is TGTGCCAGCAGCCCTGGACGCCGCACAGATACGCAGTATTTT. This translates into CASSPGRRTDTQYF.

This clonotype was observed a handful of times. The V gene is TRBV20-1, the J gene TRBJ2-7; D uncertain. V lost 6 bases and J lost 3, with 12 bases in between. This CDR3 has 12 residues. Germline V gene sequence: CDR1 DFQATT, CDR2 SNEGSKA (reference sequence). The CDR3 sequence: CSAPAFLYEQYF. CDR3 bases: TGCAGTGCCCCGGCATTCCTCTACGAGCAGTACTTC.

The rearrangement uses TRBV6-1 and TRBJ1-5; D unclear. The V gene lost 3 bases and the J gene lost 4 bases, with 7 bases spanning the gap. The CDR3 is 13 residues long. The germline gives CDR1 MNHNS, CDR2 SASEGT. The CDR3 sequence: CASSDLVNQPQHF. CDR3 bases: TGTGCCAGCAGTGATTTGGTGAATCAGCCCCAGCATTTT.

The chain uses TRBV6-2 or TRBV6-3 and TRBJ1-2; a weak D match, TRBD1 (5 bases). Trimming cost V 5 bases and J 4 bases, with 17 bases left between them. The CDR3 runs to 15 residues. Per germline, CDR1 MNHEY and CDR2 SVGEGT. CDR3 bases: TGTGCCAGCAGTAATAGCTTGGAGGGGACCTATGGCTACACCTTC. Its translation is CASSNSLEGTYGYTF.

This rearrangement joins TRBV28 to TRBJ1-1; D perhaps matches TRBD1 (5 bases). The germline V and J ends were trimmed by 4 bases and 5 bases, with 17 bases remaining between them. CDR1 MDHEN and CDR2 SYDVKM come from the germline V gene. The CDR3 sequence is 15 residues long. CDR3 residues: CASSSIGHGGTEAFF. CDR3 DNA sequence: TGTGCCAGCAGTTCTATCGGGCATGGGGGTACTGAAGCTTTCTTT.

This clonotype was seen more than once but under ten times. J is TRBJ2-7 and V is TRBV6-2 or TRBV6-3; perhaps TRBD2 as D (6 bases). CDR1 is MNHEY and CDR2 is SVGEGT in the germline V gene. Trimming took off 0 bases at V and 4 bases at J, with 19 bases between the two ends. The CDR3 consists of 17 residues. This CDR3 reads CASSYSPLSGSLYEQYF. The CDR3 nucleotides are TGTGCCAGCAGTTACTCGCCACTGAGCGGGTCACTTTACGAGCAGTACTTC.

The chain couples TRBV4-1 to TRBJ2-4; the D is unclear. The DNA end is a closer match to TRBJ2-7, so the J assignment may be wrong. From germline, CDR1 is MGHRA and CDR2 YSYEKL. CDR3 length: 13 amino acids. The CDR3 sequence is CASQMTGSYEQYF. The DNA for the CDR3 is TGCGCCAGCCAGATGACTGGATCCTACGAGCAGTACTTC.

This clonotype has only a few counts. DNA of the CDR3: TGTGCCAGCAGCTTGGACAGGTTGGCTAGCGTCTACGAGCAGTACTTC. It translates to CASSLDRLASVYEQYF. The chain links TRBV5-4 to TRBJ2-7; a possible D gene is TRBD2 (6 bases). This CDR3 region has 16 residues. Germline CDR1 and CDR2: SGHNT and YYREEE (reference sequence). Trimming cost V 0 bases and J 3 bases, with 16 bases left between them.

The CDR3 DNA reads TGTGCCAGCTCACCCCTGGGACAGGGGGCTGAAGCTTTCTTT. Protein: CASSPLGQGAEAFF. The chain carries TRBV18 and TRBJ1-1; 11 nucleotides agree with TRBD1. The CDR3 runs 14 residues. Germline loops: CDR1 KGHSH, CDR2 LQKENI. Germline trimming cut 3 bases from V and 6 bases from J; bases unmatched to any gene: 3.

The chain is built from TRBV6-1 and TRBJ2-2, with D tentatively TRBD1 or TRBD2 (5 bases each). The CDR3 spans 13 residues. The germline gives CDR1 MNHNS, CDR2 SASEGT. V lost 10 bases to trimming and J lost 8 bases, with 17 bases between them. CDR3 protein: CAIRPTKGGELFF. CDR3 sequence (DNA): TGTGCCATCCGACCGACTAAGGGGGGGGAGCTGTTTTTT.